A single sample is the source of the 10 T cell receptor beta chains below, sequenced in a study of beta chain features in type 1 diabetes. Study results and caveats: Shortening that was moderate but significant affected the TCRB CDR3s of Type 1 diabetes patients in all four CD4+ subsets.

These receptors are not linked to any known antigen. Of the isolated RNA, all was reverse transcribed, and so the sequenced material was expressed TCRB transcripts. Using immunoSEQ multiplex PCR, the repertoire was profiled, and TCRdb retains in-frame clones only, with some absent. Of about 650,000 clones in the sample, around an eighth were seen once. Sequenced: naive CD4+ T cells from blood. Receptors originate from a man in his thirties or forties with type 1 diabetes.

The chain uses TRBV18 and TRBJ1-4; D is unresolved. The V gene's germline CDR1 is KGHSH and CDR2 LQKENI. This CDR3 comprises 13 residues. Trimming took 8 bases from V and 7 from J, leaving 14 bases between them. The DNA of the CDR3 is TGTGCCAGCGGCCTGAGTTTGCGTGAAAAACTGTTTTTT. The encoded protein is CASGLSLREKLFF. Using reference TRBV18 and TRBJ1-4 for the parts outside the CDR3, the full variable domain is NAGVMQNPRHLVRRRGQEARLRCSPMKGHSHVYWYRQLPEEGLKFMVYLQKENIIDESGMPKERFSAEFPKEGPSILRIQQVVRGDSAAYFCASGLSLREKLFFGSGTQLSVL.

V gene TRBV7-9 combines with J gene TRBJ2-3; D tentatively reads TRBD1 or TRBD2 (6 bases each). The CDR3 consists of 15 residues. With 3 bases removed from V and 5 bases from J, the gap between germline ends came to 15 bases. Germline values: CDR1 SEHNR, CDR2 FQNEAQ (reference sequence). The CDR3 protein is CASSFEGGLEDTQYF. Written as DNA, the CDR3 is TGTGCCAGCAGCTTTGAGGGGGGCCTGGAAGATACGCAGTATTTT. Full variable domain (missing parts from reference TRBV7-9 and TRBJ2-3): DTGVSQNPRHKITKRGQNVTFRCDPISEHNRLYWYRQTLGQGPEFLTYFQNEAQLEKSRLLSDRFSAERPKGSFSTLEIQRTEQGDSAMYLCASSFEGGLEDTQYFGPGTRLTVL.

The V gene is TRBV29-1, the J gene TRBJ2-5; 7 bases match TRBD1. This CDR3 is 12 amino acids long. J gave up 5 bases and V 5 bases, and 5 bases lay outside the gene matches. Germline CDR1 and CDR2: SQVTM and ANQGSEA. The CDR3 reads CSVISGGETQYF. The CDR3 DNA follows: TGCAGCGTTATTTCAGGGGGTGAGACCCAGTACTTC.

The chain combines TRBV5-5 with TRBJ1-5; D gene unclear. V was pared by 1 base and J by 6 bases, with 11 bases between. The germline V gene encodes CDR1 SGHKS and CDR2 YYEKEE (reference sequence). The CDR3 is 14 amino acids. CDR3: CASSLWRESQPQHF. The CDR3 coding sequence is TGTGCCAGCAGCTTGTGGAGGGAGAGTCAGCCCCAGCATTTT.

V and J are TRBV6-5 and TRBJ2-3; D is unclear. The CDR3 has 14 residues. Germline V CDR1 and CDR2: MNHEY, SVGAGI. V was trimmed by 0 bases and J by 5 bases, leaving 9 bases between them. This chain's CDR3 is CASSYSGSKDTQYF. The CDR3 DNA reads as TGTGCCAGCAGTTACTCGGGATCTAAAGATACGCAGTATTTT.

This clone was detected only a few times. The chain couples TRBV7-9 to TRBJ2-4; TRBD1 is a possible D gene (5 bases). The CDR3 extends over 15 amino acids. Germline values: CDR1 SEHNR, CDR2 FQNEAQ (reference sequence). V was clipped by 0 bases and J by 0 bases, with 6 bases between them. For the CDR3, the DNA is TGTGCCAGCAGCTTAGCAGGGGTAGCCAAAAACATTCAGTACTTC. It specifies CASSLAGVAKNIQYF. Variable domain in full (rest from reference TRBV7-9 and TRBJ2-4): DTGVSQNPRHKITKRGQNVTFRCDPISEHNRLYWYRQTLGQGPEFLTYFQNEAQLEKSRLLSDRFSAERPKGSFSTLEIQRTEQGDSAMYLCASSLAGVAKNIQYFGAGTRLSVL.

CDR3 sequence: CASSLGLAGGYETQYF. In DNA, the CDR3 is TGTGCCAGCAGCTTAGGATTAGCGGGGGGATATGAGACCCAGTACTTC. The chain carries TRBV7-2 and TRBJ2-5, with 10 bases lining up with TRBD2. J lost 5 bases, V lost 1 base, and 7 bases had no gene match. From germline, CDR1 is SGHTA and CDR2 FQGNSA. This CDR3 comprises 16 residues.

The chain links TRBV27 to TRBJ2-7; D perhaps matches TRBD2 (5 bases). The CDR3 covers 14 residues. Trimming removed 2 bases from V and 4 bases from J, with 12 bases in between. CDR1 is MNHEY and CDR2 is SMNVEV in the germline V gene (reference sequence). Written as DNA, the CDR3 is TGTGCCAGCAGTTTAAGGGATTCGGGATACGAGCAGTACTTC. Protein product: CASSLRDSGYEQYF.

The chain combines TRBV20-1 with TRBJ1-1; D call uncertain. There are 11 residues in the CDR3. Germline values: CDR1 DFQATT, CDR2 SNEGSKA (reference sequence). V was clipped by 3 bases and J by 3 bases, with 5 bases between them. DNA of the CDR3: TGCAGTGCTAGGTGGGACACTGAAGCTTTCTTT. Translation gives CSARWDTEAFF.

The rearrangement uses TRBV7-9 and TRBJ2-6; the D is unclear. This CDR3 is 17 amino acids long. The V end was cut by 0 bases, the J end by 2 bases, with 11 bases between. Germline V gene lookup returns CDR1 SEHNR and CDR2 FQNEAQ (reference sequence). The CDR3 protein is CASSLAAAETGANVLTF. For the CDR3, the DNA is TGTGCCAGCAGCTTAGCGGCAGCCGAAACTGGGGCCAACGTCCTGACTTTC.